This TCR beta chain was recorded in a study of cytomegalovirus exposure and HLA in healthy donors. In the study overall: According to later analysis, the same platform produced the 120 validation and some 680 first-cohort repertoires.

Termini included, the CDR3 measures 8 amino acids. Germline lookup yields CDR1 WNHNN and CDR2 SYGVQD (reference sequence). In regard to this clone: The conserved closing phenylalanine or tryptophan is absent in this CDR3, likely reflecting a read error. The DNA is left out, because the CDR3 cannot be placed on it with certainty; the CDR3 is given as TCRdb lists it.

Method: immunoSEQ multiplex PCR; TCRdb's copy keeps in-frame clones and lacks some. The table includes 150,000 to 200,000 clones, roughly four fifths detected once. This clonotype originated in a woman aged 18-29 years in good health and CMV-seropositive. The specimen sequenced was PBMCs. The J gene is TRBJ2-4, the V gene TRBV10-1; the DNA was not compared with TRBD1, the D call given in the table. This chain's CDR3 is CASSLGMG.